This T cell receptor beta chain was sequenced for a study of cytomegalovirus exposure and HLA in healthy donors. Germline CDR1 is SEHNR and CDR2 is FQNEAQ (reference sequence). The CDR3 has 12 residues. Trimming removed 5 bases from V and 4 bases from J, with 6 bases in between. PCR was performed using 60 Vbeta and 13 Jbeta primers. Here immunoSEQ multiplex PCR was the method, and the copy in TCRdb shows in-frame clones only, minus some. Here the sample spans 150,000 to 200,000 clones, 70% to 80% being singletons. The sequence was collected from a man younger than 35 in good health and CMV-seronegative. The specimen sequenced was PBMCs. This chain connects TRBV7-9 to TRBJ1-3; TRBD1 is a possible D gene (5 bases). The CDR3 nucleotides are TGTGCCAGCAGCCAGGGAGGAAACACCATATATTTT. This codes for CASSQGGNTIYF.